The sequence of this T cell receptor beta chain was determined in a study of T-cell memory formation after mild COVID-19. Each CDR3 protein is one row after TCRdb ran MiXCR on the 5' RACE reads. The sample records about 150,000 distinct CDR3 sequences, about 19% being singletons. Germline loops: CDR1 ENHRY, CDR2 SYGVKD. Deletions cut 2 bases from V and 1 base from J, with 11 bases between. This CDR3 has 15 residues. The sequence was collected from an adult woman who had mild COVID-19 (a few samples of this study predate the infection). Cell type and time point are not known. This rearrangement joins TRBV10-3 to TRBJ1-1; maybe TRBD1 (5 bases). The sequencing input was PBMCs or a T cell subset sorted from them (not recorded which). CDR3 sequence (DNA): TGTGCCATCAGTGAGCCCGGGACGGGGAACACTGAAGCTTTCTTT. Its translation: CAISEPGTGNTEAFF.